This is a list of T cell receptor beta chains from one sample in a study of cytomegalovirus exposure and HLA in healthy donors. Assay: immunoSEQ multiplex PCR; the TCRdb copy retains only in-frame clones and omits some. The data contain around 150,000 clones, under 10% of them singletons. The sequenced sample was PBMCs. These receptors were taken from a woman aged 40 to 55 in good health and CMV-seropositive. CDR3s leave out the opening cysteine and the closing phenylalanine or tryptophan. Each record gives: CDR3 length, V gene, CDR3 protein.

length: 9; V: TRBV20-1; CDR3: SASGWGELF
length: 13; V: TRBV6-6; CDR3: ASSYSRSGSNEQF
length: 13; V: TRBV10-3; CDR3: AISDTGASTDTQY
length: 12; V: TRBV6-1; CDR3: ASSVQGLNTEAF
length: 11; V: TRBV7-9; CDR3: ASSFIYTGQAF
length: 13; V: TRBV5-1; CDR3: ASSAETGGTYGYT
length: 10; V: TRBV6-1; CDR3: ATIWATGELF
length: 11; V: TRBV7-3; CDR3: ASSQVVNTEAF
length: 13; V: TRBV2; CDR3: ASSEGLGGVTEAF
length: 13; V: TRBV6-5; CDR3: ASSYRTSGAGELF
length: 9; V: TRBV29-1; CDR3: SGQKRETQY
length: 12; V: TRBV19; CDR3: ASSLGRVNTEAF
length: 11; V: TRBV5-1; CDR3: ASRGGPNEKLF
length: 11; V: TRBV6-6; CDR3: ASSSAGYNEQF
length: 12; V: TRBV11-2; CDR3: ASSLVRAGEKLF
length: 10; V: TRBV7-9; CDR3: ASSSHNEKLF
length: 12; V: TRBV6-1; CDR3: ASGGSGSGNTIY
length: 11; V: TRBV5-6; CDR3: ASSRGGQETQY
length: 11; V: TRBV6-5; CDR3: ASSSTGLEKLF
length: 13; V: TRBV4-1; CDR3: ASSRETSGGYEQY
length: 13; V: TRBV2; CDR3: ASSERPLQGNEQY
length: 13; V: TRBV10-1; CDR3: ASAIGDRDTDTQY
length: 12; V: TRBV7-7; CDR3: ASSPGLGSDTQY
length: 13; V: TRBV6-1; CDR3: ASSEAKGIGAEAF
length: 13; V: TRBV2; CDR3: ASSDPDRGRYGYT
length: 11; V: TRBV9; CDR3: ASSVGQEAHLF
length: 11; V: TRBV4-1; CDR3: ASSLSLGTGEF
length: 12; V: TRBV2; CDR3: ASSEGVAVETLH
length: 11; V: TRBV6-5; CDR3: ASSSEGGTGRF
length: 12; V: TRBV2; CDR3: ASSQTGLGYEQY
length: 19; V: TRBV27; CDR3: ASSSPTGTSGGAVDYNEQF
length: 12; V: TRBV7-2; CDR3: ASSPTDSGNTIY
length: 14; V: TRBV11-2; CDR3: ASSLTLTGSLYEQY
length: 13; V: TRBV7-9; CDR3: ASSSDRNSGNTIY
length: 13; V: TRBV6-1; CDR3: ASSDPGTGEETQY
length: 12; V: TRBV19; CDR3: ASSIFGAADTQY
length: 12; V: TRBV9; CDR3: ASSVPGRTGELF
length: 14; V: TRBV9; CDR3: ASSVDPAGLSGEQF
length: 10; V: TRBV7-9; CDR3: ASSPTAAGAQ
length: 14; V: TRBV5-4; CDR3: ASSSYRDGAKNIQY
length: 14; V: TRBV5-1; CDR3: ASSLELAGAPGELF
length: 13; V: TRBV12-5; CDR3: ASGPDSLLAYEQY
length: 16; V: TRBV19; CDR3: ASSPRTGRTSGANVLT
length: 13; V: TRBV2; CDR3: ASSEVVANSYEQY
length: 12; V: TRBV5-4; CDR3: ASSLGWEKETQY
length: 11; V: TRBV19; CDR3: ASSITGSYEQY
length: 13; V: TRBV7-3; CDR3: ASSPPGYGTDTQY
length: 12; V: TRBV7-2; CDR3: ASSLQGFIYGYT
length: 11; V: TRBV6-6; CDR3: ASGPDRNQPQH
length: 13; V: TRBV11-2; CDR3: ASSFLQGRWTEAF
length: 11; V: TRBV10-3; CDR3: AISPDRDYGYT
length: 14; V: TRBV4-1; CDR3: ASSQGLAVTYNEQF
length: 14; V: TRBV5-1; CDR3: ASSIRSDRLNTEAF
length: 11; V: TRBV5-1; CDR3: ASSLAVEAEAF
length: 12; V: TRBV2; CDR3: ATRQGAKEEKLF
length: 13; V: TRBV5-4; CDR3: ASSATSGGADTQY
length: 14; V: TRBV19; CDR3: ASSRLAGGQVGEQF